Below are 32 T cell receptor beta chains sequenced from a single sample in a study of blood T cell repertoires in COVID-19. The data were produced by immunoSEQ multiplex PCR, yet TCRdb's version contains in-frame clones alone and is incomplete. The table has 230,000 or so clones, approximately 84% seen once; the top ten hold roughly 3.2%. Specimen: PBMCs or T cells enriched from blood (not recorded which). The receptors originated from a man aged 50-60 years who had recovered from COVID-19.

The V call is TRBV27, the J call TRBJ1-6; TRBD1 might be the D (5 bases). The CDR3 is 17 amino acids. Germline V gene sequence: CDR1 MNHEY, CDR2 SMNVEV (reference sequence). Trimming pared 2 bases from V and 13 bases from J, leaving 24 bases between. The CDR3 is CASSLGRDFRDHLPLHF. The CDR3, as DNA: TGTGCCAGCAGTTTAGGGCGGGACTTTCGGGATCATCTGCCCCTCCACTTT.

About this clone itself: The junction and the germline gene differ at one end; a read error may be behind it. This sequence joins TRBV7-7 and TRBJ2-5; 9 bases agree with TRBD1. Germline V lookup: CDR1 SSHAT, CDR2 FNYEAQ (reference sequence). The CDR3 covers 14 residues. As DNA, the CDR3 is TGTGCTAGCAGCCCCGACAGGGGGCAAGAGACCCAGTACTTC. This codes for CASSPDRGQETQYF.

The J gene is TRBJ2-1, the V gene TRBV7-2; no reliable D call. The CDR3 has 15 amino acids. V lost 1 base and J 6 bases, leaving 13 bases between the germline ends. From germline, CDR1 is SGHTA and CDR2 FQGNSA. The CDR3, as DNA: TGTGCCAGCAGCTTAGTACCCGGGTCGATCAATGAGCAGTTCTTC. Translation: CASSLVPGSINEQFF.

The chain joins TRBV7-8 to TRBJ2-7; TRBD1 agrees at 10 bases. This CDR3 contains 16 residues. Germline CDR1 SGHVS, CDR2 FQNEAQ. V lost 4 bases to trimming and J lost 1 base; unmatched junction nucleotides: 7. CDR3 in amino acids: CASSSRDRGFSYEQYF. Written as DNA, the CDR3 is TGTGCCAGCAGCTCCCGGGACAGGGGTTTTTCCTACGAGCAGTACTTC.

This clone was observed once. This chain joins TRBV12-3 or TRBV12-4 and TRBJ2-3; D may be TRBD1 (5 bases). The CDR3 consists of 11 residues. V was shortened by 6 bases and J by 6 bases, with 7 bases between the two germline ends. The CDR3 nucleotides are TGTGCCAGCAGGGGGCGGGATACGCAGTATTTT. It is translated as CASRGRDTQYF.

This chain connects TRBV9 to TRBJ2-5, with D possibly TRBD1 on 8 matching bases. V was cut by 3 bases and J by 2 bases, with 14 bases left in between. This CDR3 has 15 amino acids. Germline assignment: CDR1 SGDLS and CDR2 YYNGEE. The CDR3 here is CASSATGGGQETQYF. The CDR3 coding sequence is TGTGCCAGCAGCGCCACAGGGGGGGGACAAGAGACCCAGTACTTC.

The chain uses TRBV7-2 and TRBJ1-4, with 9 bases fitting TRBD1. This CDR3 is 13 amino acids long. The trim removed 10 bases at V and 5 bases at J, leaving 5 bases unmatched. Germline V gives CDR1 SGHTA, CDR2 FQGNSA. The CDR3 protein is CATSTGGNEKLFF. The CDR3 DNA follows: TGTGCCACCTCGACAGGGGGAAATGAAAAACTGTTTTTT.

This sequence joins TRBV19 and TRBJ2-7; 8 bases align to TRBD2. J gave up 3 bases and V 5 bases, and 21 bases lay outside the gene matches. Germline V CDR1 and CDR2: LNHDA, SQIVND (reference sequence). This CDR3 has 19 amino acids. The chain's CDR3 is CASSASSGTRPPELYEQYF. CDR3 DNA sequence: TGTGCCAGTAGTGCCAGCTCCGGGACTAGGCCCCCTGAACTCTACGAGCAGTACTTC.

The V gene is TRBV28, the J gene TRBJ1-1, with TRBD1 matching over 8 bases. The CDR3 has 14 residues. Unmatched junction bases numbered 8, after V lost 6 bases and J lost 5 bases. Germline assignment: CDR1 MDHEN and CDR2 SYDVKM. CDR3 coding DNA: TGTGCCAGCAGCCTTGGGACAGGCAAAACTGAAGCTTTCTTT. Translated: CASSLGTGKTEAFF.

The chain has TRBV5-1 and TRBJ2-3, with 10 bases matching TRBD2. After removal of 4 bases from V and 2 bases from J, the junction contained 7 bases not matched to a gene. Germline V gene data show CDR1 as SGHRS and CDR2 as YFSETQ. CDR3 size: 16 residues. This CDR3 reads CASSKKLAGSTDTQYF. Here the CDR3 DNA reads TGCGCCAGCAGCAAAAAACTAGCGGGGTCCACAGATACGCAGTATTTT.

A note on this clone: The sample carries other DNA sequences with the same CDR3. The rearrangement links TRBV19 to TRBJ1-5; D remains unclear. Germline CDR1 and CDR2: LNHDA and SQIVND (reference sequence). The CDR3 has 14 amino acids. V gave up 3 bases and J gave up 6 bases, with 12 bases separating them. CDR3 in DNA: TGTGCCAGTAGTATTAGGTCTCGGGGTCAGCCCCAGCATTTT. Protein product: CASSIRSRGQPQHF. Looking up the rest from reference TRBV19 and TRBJ1-5 gives the full variable domain: DGGITQSPKYLFRKEGQNVTLSCEQNLNHDAMYWYRQDPGQGLRLIYYSQIVNDFQKGDIAEGYSVSREKKESFPLTVTSAQKNPTAFYLCASSIRSRGQPQHFGDGTRLSIL.

The chain carries TRBV7-9 and TRBJ2-7, with D perhaps TRBD1 (5 bases). This CDR3 is built from 14 residues. The V gene's germline CDR1 is SEHNR and CDR2 FQNEAQ (reference sequence). V lost 6 bases to trimming and J lost 3 bases, with 15 bases between them. CDR3 nucleotides: TGTGCCAGCAGTCCTATCGGGCAGGGCTACGAGCAGTACTTC. Its protein product is CASSPIGQGYEQYF.

CDR3: CASSLTSSYEQYF. The CDR3 nucleotides read TGTGCCAGCAGCCTAACGAGCTCCTACGAGCAGTACTTC. The chain couples TRBV3-1 (or the pseudogene TRBV3-2) to TRBJ2-7; D gene unclear. Looked up from germline, CDR1 is LGHDT and CDR2 is YNNKEL (reference sequence). The CDR3 spans 13 residues. V lost 4 bases to trimming and J lost 0 bases, with 7 bases between them.

The rearrangement joins TRBV7-2 to TRBJ2-5; D might be TRBD1 (5 bases). Trimming cost V 1 base and J 7 bases, with 10 bases left between them. Germline V lookup: CDR1 SGHTA, CDR2 FQGNSA. CDR3 length: 13 amino acids. This CDR3 is CASSLGSGWTQYF. The CDR3 region has the DNA TGTGCCAGCAGCTTAGGTTCAGGGTGGACCCAGTACTTC.

About this clone itself: Other DNA variants within this sample encode the same CDR3. CDR3 residues: CASSLGGHTEAFF. The CDR3 DNA is TGTGCCAGCAGCTTGGGGGGGCACACTGAAGCTTTCTTT. The chain uses TRBV5-6 and TRBJ1-1, with D perhaps TRBD1 (6 bases). The CDR3 runs 13 residues. Trimming shortened V by 0 bases and J by 3 bases, and 6 bases separated the two germline ends. Germline CDR1 reads SGHDT; CDR2 reads YYEEEE.

This sequence joins TRBV9 and TRBJ1-1, with TRBD1 as a possible D gene (6 bases). CDR1 SGDLS and CDR2 YYNGEE come from the germline V gene. Trimming pared 1 base from V and 4 bases from J, leaving 11 bases between. This CDR3 contains 14 residues. The CDR3 sequence: CASSVTSGVTEAFF. The CDR3 nucleotides read TGTGCCAGCAGCGTAACTTCAGGGGTCACTGAAGCTTTCTTT. Supplemented by reference TRBV9 and TRBJ1-1, the full variable domain reads DSGVTQTPKHLITATGQRVTLRCSPRSGDLSVYWYQQSLDQGLQFLIQYYNGEERAKGNILERFSAQQFPDLHSELNLSSLELGDSALYFCASSVTSGVTEAFFGQGTRLTVV.

V is TRBV7-9 and J is TRBJ1-1, with D possibly TRBD1 on 6 matching bases. This CDR3 spans 14 amino acids. The V gene lost 4 bases and the J gene lost 8 bases, with 17 bases spanning the gap. Germline CDR1 SEHNR, CDR2 FQNEAQ (reference sequence). The CDR3 loop reads CASSSRQVAQEAFF. The DNA of the CDR3 is TGTGCCAGCAGCTCTCGACAGGTGGCTCAAGAAGCTTTCTTT.

The chain joins TRBV7-8 to TRBJ2-5, with TRBD2 matching 11 bases. The CDR3 covers 15 residues. Germline CDR1 is SGHVS and CDR2 is FQNEAQ. The V gene end was trimmed by 5 bases and the J gene end by 4 bases; junction bases not matched to a gene: 6. The CDR3 loop is CASSVSGGAAETQYF. CDR3 DNA: TGTGCCAGCAGCGTTAGCGGGGGGGCGGCAGAGACCCAGTACTTC.

The chain employs TRBV3-1 (or the pseudogene TRBV3-2) and TRBJ1-4; D is possibly TRBD1 (5 bases). The CDR3 runs 16 residues. The germline V gene has CDR1 LGHDT and CDR2 YNNKEL (reference sequence). V lost 4 bases and J 5 bases, leaving 17 bases between the germline ends. CDR3 bases: TGTGCCAGCAGCCCCGGGAGGAGTAGGGGAAATGAAAAACTGTTTTTT. Translated: CASSPGRSRGNEKLFF.

The chain has TRBV6-1 and TRBJ2-3, with 8 nucleotides matching TRBD2. From germline, CDR1 is MNHNS and CDR2 SASEGT. The CDR3 is 15 residues long. Losses at the gene ends were 3 bases for V and 1 base for J; bases not matched to a gene: 3. Written as DNA, the CDR3 is TGTGCCAGCAGTGAGAGGCGGGGGGGCACAGATACGCAGTATTTT. Its protein product is CASSERRGGTDTQYF.

This clone has a handful of counts. CDR3 sequence reads: CASSSDRVLTEAFF. The CDR3 DNA follows: TGCGCCAGCAGCTCGGACAGGGTTTTGACTGAAGCTTTCTTT. The gene calls are TRBV5-1 and TRBJ1-1, with 8 bases that match TRBD1. Germline V gives CDR1 SGHRS, CDR2 YFSETQ. Trimming cost V 3 bases and J 5 bases; bases outside gene matches: 6. This CDR3 comprises 14 residues. Full variable domain (rest looked up from reference TRBV5-1 and TRBJ1-1): KAGVTQTPRYLIKTRGQQVTLSCSPISGHRSVSWYQQTPGQGLQFLFEYFSETQRNKGNFPGRFSGRQFSNSRSEMNVSTLELGDSALYLCASSSDRVLTEAFFGQGTRLTVV.

CDR3 loop: CASSLIPDNEQFF. In DNA form, the CDR3 reads TGTGCCAGCAGCCTTATTCCTGACAATGAGCAGTTCTTC. V usage is TRBV7-9 and J usage is TRBJ2-1; D is unclear. The CDR3 is 13 amino acids. Germline values: CDR1 SEHNR, CDR2 FQNEAQ (reference sequence). V lost 5 bases and J lost 5, with 10 bases in between.

V usage is TRBV18 and J usage is TRBJ2-3; perhaps TRBD1 as D (7 bases). V shed 1 base and J shed 3 bases, with 23 bases lying between them. The CDR3 sequence is 19 residues long. Germline CDR1 is KGHSH and CDR2 is LQKENI. The CDR3 spells CASSPLFLAGGLKTDTQYF. Written as DNA, the CDR3 is TGTGCCAGCTCACCACTCTTCCTGGCAGGGGGGCTGAAGACAGATACGCAGTATTTT.

This sequence joins TRBV6-5 and TRBJ2-7; tentative D call: TRBD1 (6 bases). Trimming took 1 base from V and 2 from J, leaving 15 bases between them. CDR3 length: 16 amino acids. Germline V gives CDR1 MNHEY, CDR2 SVGAGI. The CDR3: CASSYYLGATTYEQYF. Here the CDR3 DNA reads TGTGCCAGCAGTTACTATCTGGGGGCAACTACCTACGAGCAGTACTTC.

The chain combines TRBV5-1 with TRBJ2-5; 8 bases agree with TRBD2. CDR1 and CDR2 from the germline V gene are SGHRS and YFSETQ. The CDR3 length is 16 residues. Trimming cost V 1 base and J 5 bases; bases outside gene matches: 10. CDR3 region: CASSLSGGAFMETQYF. The CDR3 bases are TGCGCCAGCAGCTTGTCCGGGGGGGCCTTTATGGAGACCCAGTACTTC.

V is TRBV7-2 and J is TRBJ2-7; TRBD2 matches at 9 bases. The CDR3 runs 15 residues. CDR1 and CDR2 (germline): SGHTA, FQGNSA. V gave up 8 bases and J gave up 3 bases; unmatched junction bases: 11. The CDR3 loop reads CASVLGGLALYEQYF. CDR3 nucleotide sequence: TGTGCCAGCGTCCTAGGGGGACTAGCCCTCTACGAGCAGTACTTC.

The chain has TRBV6-2 or TRBV6-3 and TRBJ2-7; D ambiguous. Trimming removed 2 bases at V and 1 base at J, with 3 bases between. The CDR3 extends over 12 amino acids. CDR1 and CDR2 (germline): MNHEY, SVGEGT. The CDR3 spells CASSYQSYEQYF. The CDR3 coding sequence is TGTGCCAGCAGTTACCAATCCTACGAGCAGTACTTC.

The CDR3 spells CASSSGLSNQPQHF. CDR3 coding DNA: TGTGCCAGCAGCTCGGGACTGAGCAATCAGCCCCAGCATTTT. The V call is TRBV5-5, the J call TRBJ1-5; TRBD1 is a possible D gene (5 bases). Trimming shortened V by 3 bases and J by 1 base, and 8 bases separated the two germline ends. Germline-derived CDR1 and CDR2 are SGHKS and YYEKEE (reference sequence). The CDR3 consists of 14 residues.

This clone came up many times. V is TRBV5-1 and J is TRBJ2-1; D may be TRBD1 (5 bases). Trimming left V 4 bases short and J 5 bases short, with 16 bases between. The germline CDR1 and CDR2 sequences are SGHRS and YFSETQ. This CDR3 is built from 15 residues. The CDR3: CASSHPTDTHNEQFF. The CDR3 region has the DNA TGCGCCAGCAGCCACCCCACGGACACTCACAATGAGCAGTTCTTC.

The CDR3 bases are TGTGCCAGCAGTTCCCGGTTGTCTGGGGCCAACGTCCTGACTTTC. Translating it yields CASSSRLSGANVLTF. This chain links TRBV6-5 with TRBJ2-6; D remains unclear. This CDR3 spans 15 amino acids. Trimming took off 4 bases at V and 1 base at J, with 8 bases between the two ends. Germline V gene data show CDR1 as MNHEY and CDR2 as SVGAGI.

The chain combines TRBV30 with TRBJ2-6; possible D gene TRBD1, 6 bases. Germline lookup yields CDR1 GTSNPN and CDR2 SVGIG (reference sequence). Trimming cost V 1 base and J 2 bases, with 12 bases left between them. The CDR3 has 16 amino acids. CDR3 sequence: CAWSETGAAGANVLTF. The CDR3, as DNA: TGTGCCTGGAGTGAGACAGGCGCCGCTGGGGCCAACGTCCTGACTTTC. Looking up the rest from reference TRBV30 and TRBJ2-6 gives the full variable domain: SQTIHQWPATLVQPVGSPLSLECTVEGTSNPNLYWYRQAAGRGLQLLFYSVGIGQISSEVPQNLSASRPQDRQFILSSKKLLLSDSGFYLCAWSETGAAGANVLTFGAGSRLTVL.

This rearrangement joins TRBV12-3 or TRBV12-4 to TRBJ1-2, with 7 nucleotides matching TRBD1. After removal of 5 bases from V and 6 bases from J, the junction contained 6 bases not matched to a gene. There are 13 residues in the CDR3. CDR3 loop: CASSTGEGDGYTF. The CDR3 coding sequence is TGTGCCAGCAGTACAGGGGAAGGGGATGGCTACACCTTC.